Each of the 3 T cell receptor beta chains below was sequenced from the same sample in a study of T cell repertoires in cytomegalovirus infection. Their antigens remain unidentified. Each CDR3 protein gets one entry after TCRdb re-called the reads with MiXCR. The sample carries roughly 46,000 distinct CDR3 sequences, roughly a fifth recorded once. Sequences were derived from CD8+ T cells from cultured PBMCs, sampled from culture after CMV antigen stimulation. These receptors were collected from a human donor in good health (CMV status not recorded). Some clones in this sample may be carry-over from other donors' samples.

In its sample, this clonotype was seen a few times. This chain uses TRBV19 with TRBJ2-7; D possibly corresponds to TRBD2 (6 bases). Trimming took off 4 bases at V and 3 bases at J, with 13 bases between the two ends. The germline CDR1 and CDR2 sequences are LNHDA and SQIVND (reference sequence). The CDR3 length is 14 residues. The CDR3 reads CASSTGRINYEQYF. The CDR3, as DNA: TGTGCCAGTAGTACAGGGAGGATAAACTACGAGCAGTACTTC.

V usage is TRBV30 and J usage is TRBJ1-5, with a weak D call TRBD1 (5 bases). Germline assignment: CDR1 GTSNPN and CDR2 SVGIG (reference sequence). CDR3 size: 15 residues. V shed 0 bases and J shed 5 bases, with 14 bases lying between them. CDR3 region: CAWSVRGLGHQPQHF. The DNA of the CDR3 is TGTGCCTGGAGTGTACGGGGCCTAGGGCATCAGCCCCAGCATTTT.

This clonotype was observed many times. This chain joins TRBV7-6 and TRBJ2-7, with 8 bases fitting TRBD1. The CDR3 is 12 amino acids. The trim removed 4 bases at V and 8 bases at J, leaving 4 bases unmatched. Germline values: CDR1 SGHVS, CDR2 FNYEAQ. The CDR3 sequence is CASSSYRGKQYF. The DNA of the CDR3 is TGTGCCAGCAGCTCCTACAGGGGGAAGCAGTACTTC.